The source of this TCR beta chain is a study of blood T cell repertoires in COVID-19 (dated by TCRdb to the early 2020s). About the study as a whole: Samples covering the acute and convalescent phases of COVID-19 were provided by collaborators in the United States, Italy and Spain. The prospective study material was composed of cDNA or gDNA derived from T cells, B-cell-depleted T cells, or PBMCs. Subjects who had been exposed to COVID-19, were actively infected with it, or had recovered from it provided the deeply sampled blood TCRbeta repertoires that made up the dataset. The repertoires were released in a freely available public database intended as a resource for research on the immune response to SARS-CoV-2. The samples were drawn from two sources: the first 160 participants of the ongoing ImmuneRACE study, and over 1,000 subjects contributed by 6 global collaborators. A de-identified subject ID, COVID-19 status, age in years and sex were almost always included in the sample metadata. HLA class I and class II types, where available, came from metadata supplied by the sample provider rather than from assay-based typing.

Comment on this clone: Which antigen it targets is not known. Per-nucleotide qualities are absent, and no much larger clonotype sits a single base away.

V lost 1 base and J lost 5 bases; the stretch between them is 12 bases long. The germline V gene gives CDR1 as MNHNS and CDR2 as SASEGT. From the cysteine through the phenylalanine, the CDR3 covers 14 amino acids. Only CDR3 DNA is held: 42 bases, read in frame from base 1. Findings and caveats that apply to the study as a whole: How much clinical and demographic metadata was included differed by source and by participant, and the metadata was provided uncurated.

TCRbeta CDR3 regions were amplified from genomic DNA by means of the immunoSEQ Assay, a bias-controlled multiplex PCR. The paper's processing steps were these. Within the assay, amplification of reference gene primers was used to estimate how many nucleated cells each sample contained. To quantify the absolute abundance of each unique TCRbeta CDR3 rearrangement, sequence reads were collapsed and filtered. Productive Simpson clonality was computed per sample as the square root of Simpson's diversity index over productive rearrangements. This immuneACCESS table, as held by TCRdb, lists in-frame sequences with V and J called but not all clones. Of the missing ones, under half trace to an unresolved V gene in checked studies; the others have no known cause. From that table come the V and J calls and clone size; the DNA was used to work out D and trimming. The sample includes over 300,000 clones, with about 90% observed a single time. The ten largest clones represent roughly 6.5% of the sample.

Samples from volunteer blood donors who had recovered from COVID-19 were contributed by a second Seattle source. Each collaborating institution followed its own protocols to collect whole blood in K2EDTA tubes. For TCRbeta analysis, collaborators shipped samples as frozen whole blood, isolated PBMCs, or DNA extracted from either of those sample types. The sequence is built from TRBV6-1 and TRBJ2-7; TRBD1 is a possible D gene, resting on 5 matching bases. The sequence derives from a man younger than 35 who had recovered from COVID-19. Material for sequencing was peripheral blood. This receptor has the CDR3 CASSEEGRVHEQYF. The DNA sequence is TGTGCCAGCAGTGAAGAGGGCAGGGTCCACGAGCAGTACTTC.